This TCR beta chain was obtained from a study of T cell responses to AZD1222 COVID-19 vaccine. General study points: The peak T cell response came first, and repertoires were sampled only after it. Donors skewed white British and female; clonal diversity was possibly underestimated. Close to half of all spike-specific TCRs reportedly target regions of the variants that are unmutated. Receipt of two AZD1222 doses was followed by a rise in Spike-specific TCR breadth and depth.

V lost 0 bases to trimming and J lost 6 bases, with 13 bases between them. Germline lookup yields CDR1 SGHRS and CDR2 YFSETQ. This CDR3 has 15 amino acids. A word on this clone: Its antigen is not identified.

Measured with immunoSEQ multiplex PCR; TCRdb has only the in-frame clones, and not every one. The sample shows about 150,000 clones, 90% to 95% of them seen only once. The receptor was isolated from an adult who received the AZD1222 COVID-19 vaccine. The chain combines TRBV5-1 with TRBJ1-5; D possibly corresponds to TRBD1 (5 bases). This material consisted of peripheral blood, taken 28 days after the second AZD1222 dose. CDR3 nucleotide sequence: TGCGCCAGCAGCTTGGTGGGAGGGGTCGGTCAGCCCCAGCATTTT. It is translated as CASSLVGGVGQPQHF.